The 23 T cell receptor beta chains reported below all come from one sample, sequenced in a study of cytomegalovirus exposure and HLA in healthy donors. With 60 Vbeta and 13 Jbeta primers, the PCR was carried out. This table comes from immunoSEQ multiplex PCR, and its TCRdb copy is limited to in-frame clones, with some not included. In the table there are about 160,000 clones, roughly 84% of which are singletons. Sequencing used PBMCs. These receptors were obtained from a man in his thirties or forties in good health and CMV-seronegative.

Worth noting for this clone: One end of the junction does not line up with germline, which may come from a read error. For the CDR3, the DNA is TGTTCCAGCAGTTTAGATTCCGGGAACTCTCTCTCTGGGGCCAACGTCCTGACTTTC. Its protein is CSSSLDSGNSLSGANVLTF. This rearrangement joins TRBV7-9 to TRBJ2-6, with a possible D match to TRBD2 (5 bases). Germline CDR1 SEHNR, CDR2 FQNEAQ (reference sequence). The CDR3 runs 19 residues.

The chain recombines TRBV5-1 with TRBJ2-3; 11 bases agree with TRBD2. Germline V gene sequence: CDR1 SGHRS, CDR2 YFSETQ. This CDR3 spans 18 amino acids. With V trimmed by 3 bases and J by 3 bases, 12 bases remained unmatched. CDR3 sequence reads: CASSSYPATSGATDTQYF. The CDR3 DNA follows: TGCGCCAGCAGCTCGTATCCCGCGACTAGCGGGGCGACAGATACGCAGTATTTT.

V gene TRBV5-4 combines with J gene TRBJ2-1; 15 bases are a match to TRBD2. This CDR3 has 17 residues. Trimming removed 3 bases from V and 6 bases from J; junction bases left unmatched: 7. Germline lookup yields CDR1 SGHNT and CDR2 YYREEE (reference sequence). The CDR3 DNA reads TGTGCCAGCAGCTCCGGACTAGCGGGGGGGCGGCCCAATGAGCAGTTCTTC. It specifies CASSSGLAGGRPNEQFF.

The chain has TRBV7-9 and TRBJ2-2; tentative D call: TRBD2 (5 bases). With 1 base removed from V and 5 bases from J, the gap between germline ends came to 14 bases. The germline V gene encodes CDR1 SEHNR and CDR2 FQNEAQ (reference sequence). This CDR3 contains 16 residues. Written as DNA, the CDR3 is TGTGCCAGCAGCTTAGGTGAGGGCCGGAGGACCGGGGAGCTGTTTTTT. Protein sequence: CASSLGEGRRTGELFF. The entire variable domain, with the rest obtained from reference TRBV7-9 and TRBJ2-2, is as follows: DTGVSQNPRHKITKRGQNVTFRCDPISEHNRLYWYRQTLGQGPEFLTYFQNEAQLEKSRLLSDRFSAERPKGSFSTLEIQRTEQGDSAMYLCASSLGEGRRTGELFFGEGSRLTVL.

This clone was counted only a few times. V usage is TRBV4-3 and J usage is TRBJ2-7; D ambiguous. Germline V gives CDR1 LGHNA, CDR2 YSLEER. This CDR3 is built from 15 residues. V gave up 0 bases and J gave up 2 bases, with 11 bases separating them. The CDR3 here is CASSQDSTLTYEQYF. As DNA, the CDR3 is TGCGCCAGCAGCCAAGATAGCACTCTTACCTACGAGCAGTACTTC.

The J gene is TRBJ1-1, the V gene TRBV6-6; D uncertain. The CDR3 length is 13 residues. The V end was cut by 0 bases, the J end by 7 bases, with 9 bases between. CDR1 MNHNY and CDR2 SVGAGI come from the germline V gene (reference sequence). The CDR3 spells CASSYSGVHEAFF. The CDR3 DNA is TGTGCCAGCAGTTACTCCGGGGTCCATGAAGCTTTCTTT.

The chain recombines TRBV9 with TRBJ2-3, with 7 bases identical to TRBD1. The germline V gene has CDR1 SGDLS and CDR2 YYNGEE. Trimming took 5 bases from V and 3 from J; bases not matched to a gene: 9. There are 15 residues in the CDR3. CDR3 in amino acids: CASSTEGAGTDTQYF. CDR3 nucleotide sequence: TGTGCCAGCAGTACTGAGGGGGCCGGGACAGATACGCAGTATTTT.

The V call is TRBV7-2, the J call TRBJ2-6; D might be TRBD1 (5 bases). This CDR3 region has 15 residues. Trimming left V 6 bases short and J 2 bases short, with 11 bases between. Per germline, CDR1 SGHTA and CDR2 FQGNSA. The CDR3 loop reads CASSRDRAGANVLTF. The DNA of the CDR3 is TGTGCCAGCAGTCGTGACAGAGCTGGGGCCAACGTCCTGACTTTC.

The CDR3 DNA reads TGTGCCAGCAGCCAGCAGGCTTCGGAAGCTTTCTTT. Amino acids: CASSQQASEAFF. The chain has TRBV7-9 and TRBJ1-1, with unresolved D. CDR1 is SEHNR, CDR2 FQNEAQ, per germline (reference sequence). This CDR3 has 12 amino acids. With 5 bases removed from V and 8 bases from J, the gap between germline ends came to 12 bases.

The table lists this clone with a few counts. CDR3 protein: CASGPRSSSPEGVSPSGANVLTF. The CDR3 DNA follows: TGTGCCAGTGGCCCCAGGTCCTCGTCCCCTGAGGGGGTGTCTCCCTCTGGGGCCAACGTCCTGACTTTC. The chain recombines TRBV19 with TRBJ2-6; D may be TRBD1 (6 bases). CDR3 length: 23 residues. With 8 bases removed from V and 0 bases from J, the gap between germline ends came to 35 bases. Germline assignment: CDR1 LNHDA and CDR2 SQIVND (reference sequence).

The chain carries TRBV5-4 and TRBJ1-6; perhaps TRBD1 as D (5 bases). The length of the CDR3 is 14 residues. Germline loops: CDR1 SGHNT, CDR2 YYREEE (reference sequence). Trimming removed 4 bases at V and 6 bases at J, with 11 bases between. The CDR3 sequence is CASSAAGGNSPLHF. CDR3 in DNA: TGTGCCAGCAGCGCTGCGGGGGGTAATTCACCCCTCCACTTT. Drawing the rest from reference TRBV5-4 and TRBJ1-6, the complete variable domain is ETGVTQSPTHLIKTRGQQVTLRCSSQSGHNTVSWYQQALGQGPQFIFQYYREEENGRGNFPPRFSGLQFPNYSSELNVNALELDDSALYLCASSAAGGNSPLHFGNGTRLTVT.

The chain carries TRBV5-1 and TRBJ2-3, with 9 bases identical to TRBD2. CDR3 length equals 18 residues. The germline V gene has CDR1 SGHRS and CDR2 YFSETQ. V dropped 4 bases and J dropped 0; count of bases not matched to a gene: 12. CDR3 nucleotide sequence: TGCGCCAGCAGCCCCGGCCCGAGTAGCGGGGGTAGCACAGATACGCAGTATTTT. It specifies CASSPGPSSGGSTDTQYF.

The rearrangement joins TRBV19 to TRBJ2-2, with D maybe TRBD1 (6 bases). This CDR3 is 15 amino acids long. The germline V gene encodes CDR1 LNHDA and CDR2 SQIVND (reference sequence). The V end was cut by 3 bases, the J end by 4 bases, with 12 bases between. The DNA for the CDR3 is TGTGCCAGTAGTATTCAGGGGCAGCGCACCGGGGAGCTGTTTTTT. The encoded protein is CASSIQGQRTGELFF.

V usage is TRBV11-2 and J usage is TRBJ2-1; D may be TRBD2 (6 bases). The CDR3 length is 18 residues. Deletions cut 6 bases from V and 1 base from J, with 22 bases between. Germline lookup yields CDR1 SGHAT and CDR2 FQNNGV. The CDR3 loop is CASSSLRAGPVSYNEQFF. CDR3 DNA sequence: TGTGCCAGCAGTTCACTCAGGGCGGGACCAGTTTCCTACAATGAGCAGTTCTTC.

The CDR3 DNA follows: TGTGCCAGCAGCTTCCGGGACAGAGCCTACGAGCAGTACTTC. This sequence encodes CASSFRDRAYEQYF. The genes are TRBV7-9 and TRBJ2-7; 7 bases fit TRBD1. In germline, CDR1 is SEHNR, CDR2 FQNEAQ (reference sequence). The CDR3 runs 14 residues. The trim removed 3 bases at V and 2 bases at J, leaving 4 bases unmatched.

The rearrangement joins TRBV4-1 to TRBJ1-3; 8 positions match TRBD1. The CDR3 length is 14 residues. Germline V lookup: CDR1 MGHRA, CDR2 YSYEKL. Unmatched junction bases numbered 4, after V lost 2 bases and J lost 7 bases. CDR3 nucleotides: TGCGCCAGCAGCCAATTACAGGGGGTGAACACCATATATTTT. Translation gives CASSQLQGVNTIYF.

V usage is TRBV10-3 and J usage is TRBJ2-2; 8 nucleotides agree with TRBD1. Germline V CDR1 and CDR2: ENHRY, SYGVKD. The ends lost 9 bases at V and 5 bases at J; junction bases unmatched: 14. The CDR3 spans 16 residues. This CDR3 is CAMQNPGQEVTGELFF. The CDR3 DNA sequence: TGTGCCATGCAGAATCCGGGACAGGAGGTTACCGGGGAGCTGTTTTTT.

The chain employs TRBV5-1 and TRBJ1-6; 8 nucleotides agree with TRBD1. V lost 0 bases to trimming and J lost 10 bases; unmatched junction nucleotides: 9. Germline CDR1 reads SGHRS; CDR2 reads YFSETQ. The CDR3 spans 16 residues. The CDR3 bases are TGCGCCAGCAGCTTGGGGACAGGGAGGAATGGCTCACCCCTCCACTTT. This gives the protein CASSLGTGRNGSPLHF.

This clone was counted once. The rearrangement joins TRBV29-1 to TRBJ2-7; 9 nucleotides align to TRBD1. V gave up 2 bases and J gave up 3 bases; unmatched junction bases: 5. CDR1 and CDR2 (germline): SQVTM, ANQGSEA. This CDR3 is 14 amino acids long. The chain's CDR3 is CSVESLTGGYEQYF. As DNA, the CDR3 is TGCAGCGTTGAATCCCTGACAGGGGGCTACGAGCAGTACTTC.

The chain uses TRBV2 and TRBJ2-2; the D is unclear. Trimming shortened V by 7 bases and J by 3 bases, and 3 bases separated the two germline ends. Germline V gives CDR1 SNHLY, CDR2 FYNNEI. The CDR3 length is 11 residues. The CDR3 region is CASTYTGELFF. Written as DNA, the CDR3 is TGTGCCAGCACCTACACCGGGGAGCTGTTTTTT.

The chain couples TRBV7-9 to TRBJ2-1; D possibly corresponds to TRBD2 (5 bases). The V end was cut by 5 bases, the J end by 7 bases, with 12 bases between. Germline V gene sequence: CDR1 SEHNR, CDR2 FQNEAQ (reference sequence). The CDR3 has 13 amino acids. Written as DNA, the CDR3 is TGTGCCAGCAGCCCTCTTAGCGCGAATGAGCAGTTCTTC. Its translation is CASSPLSANEQFF.

The chain uses TRBV18 and TRBJ2-3; D is perhaps TRBD1 (5 bases). V lost 1 base to trimming and J lost 3 bases, with 5 bases between them. This CDR3 spans 13 amino acids. CDR1 and CDR2 (germline): KGHSH, LQKENI. The CDR3 sequence: CASSPRQTDTQYF. In nucleotides, the CDR3 is TGTGCCAGCTCACCACGACAGACAGATACGCAGTATTTT.

The V and J genes are TRBV5-6 and TRBJ1-2; 7 nucleotides line up with TRBD1. Germline V CDR1 and CDR2: SGHDT, YYEEEE. V shed 3 bases, J shed 5 bases, and the junction held 10 bases outside the gene matches. There are 15 residues in the CDR3. The CDR3, as DNA: TGTGCCAGCAGCTACCCCGGGACAGCTTATTATGGCTACACCTTC. Encoded protein: CASSYPGTAYYGYTF.